Shown below are 13 T cell receptor beta chains from a single sample sequenced in a study of blood T cell repertoires in COVID-19. Generated by immunoSEQ multiplex PCR, the TCRdb table keeps only in-frame clones and is missing some. The sample lists 100,000 to 150,000 clones, around 86% seen once, with around 11% in the top ten. The sample consisted of peripheral blood. The source is a man aged 60-69 years with acute or convalescent COVID-19.

The J gene is TRBJ1-3, the V gene TRBV5-1; no definite D call. The CDR3 contains 16 residues. Trimming took off 1 base at V and 0 bases at J, with 11 bases between the two ends. Germline V CDR1 and CDR2: SGHRS, YFSETQ. The DNA of the CDR3 is TGCGCCAGCAGCTTGAGGCAGGCAAGCTCTGGAAACACCATATATTTT. It specifies CASSLRQASSGNTIYF.

The chain uses TRBV3-1 (or the pseudogene TRBV3-2) and TRBJ1-5; possible D gene TRBD1, 5 bases. V lost 2 bases, J lost 6 bases, and 8 bases lay in between. The CDR3 is 13 residues long. CDR1 is LGHDT and CDR2 is YNNKEL in the germline V gene (reference sequence). The CDR3 is CASSQMGGQPQHF. CDR3 DNA: TGTGCCAGCAGCCAAATGGGGGGTCAGCCCCAGCATTTT.

The rearrangement joins TRBV10-3 to TRBJ1-2; D ambiguous. This CDR3 has 13 amino acids. Deletions cut 4 bases from V and 1 base from J, with 7 bases between. Germline V gives CDR1 ENHRY, CDR2 SYGVKD. CDR3 in amino acids: CAISADYNYGYTF. The DNA for the CDR3 is TGTGCCATCAGTGCTGACTATAACTATGGCTACACCTTC.

Worth noting for this clone: The same CDR3 is also encoded by other DNA sequences in this sample. The gene calls are TRBV5-1 and TRBJ2-3; D may be TRBD1 (6 bases). CDR3 length: 14 amino acids. Trimming stripped 4 bases from V and 0 bases from J, with 9 bases between. CDR1 SGHRS and CDR2 YFSETQ come from the germline V gene. The CDR3 sequence is CASSLTGSTDTQYF. The CDR3 DNA reads TGCGCCAGCAGCCTGACAGGTAGCACAGATACGCAGTATTTT.

The chain recombines TRBV7-4 with TRBJ2-1; 7 bases agree with TRBD2. This CDR3 comprises 14 residues. V lost 5 bases and J lost 9; bases outside the gene matches: 10. CDR1 and CDR2 from the germline V gene are SGHVT and SQSDAQ. The CDR3 DNA sequence: TGTGCCAGCAGCGCTTCGGGAGGTTTTTGTGAGCAGTTCTTC. Translation gives CASSASGGFCEQFF.

The V gene is TRBV6-5, the J gene TRBJ1-3; 9 bases line up with TRBD1. The CDR3 is 16 amino acids. Trimming took 4 bases from V and 8 from J; bases not matched to a gene: 12. From germline, CDR1 is MNHEY and CDR2 SVGAGI. The CDR3 protein is CASSLRDRAAGDTIYF. CDR3 nucleotides: TGTGCCAGCAGTTTGCGGGACAGGGCCGCAGGAGACACCATATATTTT.

This clone has a handful of counts. The rearrangement joins TRBV19 to TRBJ1-5; the D gene is possibly TRBD1 (6 bases). V was cut by 5 bases and J by 0 bases, with 11 bases left in between. This CDR3 is 15 amino acids long. Per the germline V gene, CDR1 is LNHDA and CDR2 is SQIVND (reference sequence). The CDR3 protein is CASSPRTVSNQPQHF. In nucleotides, the CDR3 is TGTGCCAGTAGTCCTCGGACAGTTAGCAATCAGCCCCAGCATTTT. The full variable domain, completed using reference TRBV19 and TRBJ1-5, is DGGITQSPKYLFRKEGQNVTLSCEQNLNHDAMYWYRQDPGQGLRLIYYSQIVNDFQKGDIAEGYSVSREKKESFPLTVTSAQKNPTAFYLCASSPRTVSNQPQHFGDGTRLSIL.

The J gene is TRBJ1-4, the V gene TRBV28, with 10 positions matching TRBD1. J gave up 7 bases and V 6 bases, and 11 bases lay outside the gene matches. Germline CDR1 reads MDHEN; CDR2 reads SYDVKM. The CDR3 loop spans 16 amino acids. This chain's CDR3 is CASRRPVGTGVEKLFF. The CDR3 region has the DNA TGTGCCAGCAGAAGACCCGTCGGGACAGGGGTTGAAAAACTGTTTTTT.

The V call is TRBV5-1, the J call TRBJ2-1, with TRBD1 matching 7 bases. V dropped 4 bases and J dropped 4; count of bases not matched to a gene: 8. This CDR3 has 15 residues. CDR1 is SGHRS, CDR2 YFSETQ, per germline. The CDR3 region is CASSPTGDLYNEQFF. Here the CDR3 DNA reads TGCGCCAGCAGCCCCACAGGGGACCTATACAATGAGCAGTTCTTC.

The chain couples TRBV5-8 to TRBJ2-7; TRBD2 agrees at 7 bases. Trimming took 2 bases from V and 6 from J; bases not matched to a gene: 5. The length of the CDR3 is 13 residues. Germline V lookup: CDR1 SGHTS, CDR2 YDEGEE. CDR3 region: CASSLDGLGEQYF. The DNA for the CDR3 is TGTGCCAGCAGCTTAGATGGACTAGGCGAGCAGTACTTC.

The chain carries TRBV7-2 and TRBJ2-3; the match to TRBD2 covers 9 bases. The CDR3 runs to 14 residues. Germline V gene data show CDR1 as SGHTA and CDR2 as FQGNSA. Losses at the gene ends were 6 bases for V and 3 bases for J; bases not matched to a gene: 4. CDR3 residues: CASSYTSGTDTQYF. The CDR3 nucleotides read TGTGCCAGCAGTTACACTAGCGGGACAGATACGCAGTATTTT.

This rearrangement joins TRBV28 to TRBJ1-5; 7 bases line up with TRBD1. In germline, CDR1 is MDHEN, CDR2 SYDVKM. The CDR3 runs 14 residues. V lost 6 bases, J lost 4 bases, and 6 bases stayed unmatched. The CDR3 DNA reads as TGTGCCAGCAGCAAAGACAGGGAAAATCAGCCCCAGCATTTT. Its protein is CASSKDRENQPQHF.

The rearrangement links TRBV5-1 to TRBJ1-2; D not certain. The CDR3 length is 13 residues. V was trimmed by 0 bases and J by 5 bases, leaving 8 bases between them. Germline V gives CDR1 SGHRS, CDR2 YFSETQ. This chain's CDR3 is CASSLDARYGYTF. The DNA of the CDR3 is TGCGCCAGCAGCTTGGATGCCAGATATGGCTACACCTTC.